This TCR beta chain was observed in a study of T cell changes during pregnancy in multiple sclerosis. With 5 bases removed from V and 3 bases from J, the gap between germline ends came to 8 bases. The germline V gene has CDR1 SQVTM and CDR2 ANQGSEA. This CDR3 contains 12 residues. Measured with immunoSEQ multiplex PCR; TCRdb has only the in-frame clones, and not every one. In the table there are around 42,000 clones, roughly nine tenths of which are singletons. This chain joins TRBV29-1 and TRBJ1-3; D not resolved. Sample: CD4+ T cells from peripheral blood mononuclear cells, taken before pregnancy. The TCR comes from a female donor with multiple sclerosis, enrolled in a pregnancy study. The CDR3, as DNA: TGCAGCGTTCGGGAGGTTGGAAACACCATATATTTT. Translated: CSVREVGNTIYF.